A single sample is the source of the 3 T cell receptor beta chains below, sequenced in a study of T cells in Graves' hyperthyroidism and ophthalmopathy. Amplified TCR beta CDR3 regions derived from RNA transcripts. The HTBI primer set was used in a first-round RT-PCR of the TCR CDR3. TCRdb redid the calling of the multiplex PCR reads with MiXCR, one entry per CDR3 protein. The sample contains 250,000 to 350,000 distinct CDR3 sequences, about 20% of which appear only once. Sequenced input: blood. These receptors were taken from a man aged 25 to 45 with Graves' ophthalmopathy.

This clonotype was counted at least ten times. The chain uses TRBV9 and TRBJ1-2; possibly TRBD1 for D (6 bases). V lost 4 bases and J lost 5, with 18 bases in between. CDR3 length equals 15 residues. Germline values: CDR1 SGDLS, CDR2 YYNGEE. CDR3 protein: CASSPSTGLKYGYTF. The CDR3 DNA reads as TGTGCCAGCAGCCCTAGTACAGGGTTGAAATATGGCTACACCTTC.

The V call is TRBV6-1, the J call TRBJ1-1; tentative D call: TRBD1 (6 bases). V was cut by 5 bases and J by 7 bases, with 11 bases left in between. The germline V gene has CDR1 MNHNS and CDR2 SASEGT. CDR3 length: 12 residues. The CDR3 DNA follows: TGTGCCAGCAGTAAACAGACAGGTGAAGCTTTCTTT. This translates into CASSKQTGEAFF.

This clonotype was recorded at least ten times. The chain joins TRBV3-1 to TRBJ1-4; unclear D gene. The CDR3 extends over 16 amino acids. Germline V lookup: CDR1 LGHDT, CDR2 YNNKEL (reference sequence). Trimming pared 0 bases from V and 7 bases from J, leaving 15 bases between. CDR3 coding DNA: TGTGCCAGCAGCCAAGATCCGGAGGGAGAGAGTGAAAAACTGTTTTTT. It codes for CASSQDPEGESEKLFF.